A selection of T cell receptor beta chains follows, all from one sample in a study of T cell responses to AZD1222 COVID-19 vaccine. This table comes from immunoSEQ multiplex PCR, and its TCRdb copy is limited to in-frame clones, with some not included. The sample lists over 90,000 clones, more than 85% occurring once. Sequences were derived from peripheral blood, sampled on day 0 of AZD1222 vaccination. The source of these receptors is an adult in good health. Both conserved end residues are part of each CDR3. D genes are given only for firm matches. Size is stated for part of the rows, as once, few or many counts, or as a class when the clone is expanded.

abundance	d_gene	v_gene	j_gene	CDR3nt	CDR3aa
NA	NA	TRBV28	TRBJ1-5	TGTGCCAGCAGTTTTGGGAGGGACTTAAGTCAGCCCCAGCATTTT	CASSFGRDLSQPQHF
NA	NA	TRBV20-1	TRBJ1-5	TGCAGTGCTAGTTCGTTTCGTCAGCCCCAGCATTTT	CSASSFRQPQHF
NA	NA	TRBV29-1	TRBJ1-2	TGCAGCCCCCATGGCTACACCTTC	CSPHGYTF
NA	NA	TRBV12-3/TRBV12-4	TRBJ1-3	TGTGCCAGCGGGAGCGGCCCTGGAAACACCATATATTTT	CASGSGPGNTIYF
NA	NA	TRBV29-1	TRBJ2-3	TGCAGCGGGACAGCTTTAAGGGGAGATACGCAGTATTTT	CSGTALRGDTQYF
NA	TRBD1	TRBV5-1	TRBJ1-2	TGCGCCAGCAGCTTGTCGGGGCAGGGGGCATCCGGCTACACCTTC	CASSLSGQGASGYTF
NA	TRBD1	TRBV6-1	TRBJ1-5	TGTGCCAGCAGTGAAGCCCAGGGGGGCCAGCATTTT	CASSEAQGGQHF
NA	NA	TRBV7-2	TRBJ2-3	TGTGCCAGCAGCTTAATACTTCAAGATACGCAGTATTTT	CASSLILQDTQYF
NA	NA	TRBV28	TRBJ1-1	TGTGCCAGCGTCGAACAGATGAACACTGAAGCTTTCTTT	CASVEQMNTEAFF
NA	TRBD1	TRBV14	TRBJ2-5	TGTGCCAGCAGCCACAACAGGGGCTCCGAGACCCAGTACTTC	CASSHNRGSETQYF
few	TRBD1	TRBV15	TRBJ1-4	TGTGCCACCAGCAGCCCTGCGGGACAGAGCCTCGAAAAACTGTTTTTT	CATSSPAGQSLEKLFF
few	NA	TRBV23-1	TRBJ1-2	TGCGCCAGCAGTCAATTGGATGATTTTAACTATGGCTACACCTTC	CASSQLDDFNYGYTF
few	NA	TRBV9	TRBJ2-1	TGTGCCAGCAGCGTAGCCTCTAGCGAGTACAATGAGCAGTTCTTC	CASSVASSEYNEQFF
NA	NA	TRBV5-1	TRBJ2-5	NA	CASTLGRPSTSGQAPETQYF
NA	NA	TRBV5-4	TRBJ2-7	TGTGCCAGCAGCTTCGGGGGCTCCATTCCCTACGAGCAGTACTTC	CASSFGGSIPYEQYF
few	NA	TRBV7-9	TRBJ2-7	TGTGCCAGCAGCGGGGGGGACAACTACGAGCAGTACTTC	CASSGGDNYEQYF
NA	NA	TRBV19	TRBJ1-5	TGTGCCAGTAGTATCCTAGTTAGCAATCAGCCCCAGCATTTT	CASSILVSNQPQHF
NA	NA	TRBV10-3	TRBJ2-2	TGTGCCACCGGGACAACGAACACCGGGGAGCTGTTTTTT	CATGTTNTGELFF
NA	NA	TRBV5-5	TRBJ1-4	TGTGCCAGCAGCGCCGCTGGGGCAGCAACTAATGAAAAACTGTTTTTT	CASSAAGAATNEKLFF
NA	NA	TRBV18	TRBJ2-2	TGTGCCAGCTCACCCTTACAGGGCGTGAACACCGGGGAGCTGTTTTTT	CASSPLQGVNTGELFF
NA	NA	TRBV21-1	TRBJ2-7	TGTGCCAGCAGCAAGTCGGGGGTAAGATCCTACGAGCAGTACTTC	CASSKSGVRSYEQYF
NA	TRBD1	TRBV3-1/TRBV3-2	TRBJ2-5	TGTGCCAGCAGTCGGACAGGCCAAGAGACCCAGTACTTC	CASSRTGQETQYF